The 10 T cell receptor beta chains below were found in one sample sequenced in a study of glioma-infiltrating T cells after dendritic cell vaccination. The data were produced by immunoSEQ multiplex PCR, yet TCRdb's version contains in-frame clones alone and is incomplete. The table has 90,000 to 95,000 clones, approximately 80% seen once; the top ten hold roughly 2.1%. Time point here: after dendritic cell vaccination, including at tumor progression/relapse. The sequencing here drew on blood, taken after dendritic cell vaccination. Every receptor here comes from a human donor with glioblastoma.

There are a few counts of this clone. This chain links TRBV19 with TRBJ1-5; D remains ambiguous. The CDR3 extends over 14 amino acids. Germline V gene sequence: CDR1 LNHDA, CDR2 SQIVND (reference sequence). V lost 3 bases to trimming and J lost 5 bases, with 11 bases between them. The chain's CDR3 is CASSMRAEDQPQHF. DNA for the CDR3: TGTGCCAGTAGTATGAGGGCAGAGGATCAGCCCCAGCATTTT.

This clone has just one count. The genes are TRBV7-2 and TRBJ2-1; TRBD2 agrees at 8 bases. This CDR3 has 12 residues. Germline CDR1 is SGHTA and CDR2 is FQGNSA. Trimming cost V 5 bases and J 9 bases; bases outside gene matches: 3. The CDR3 DNA sequence: TGTGCCAGCAGCCCCCGGGGGGGTGAGCAGTTCTTC. This encodes CASSPRGGEQFF.

This clone occurred a few times. The chain has TRBV6-6 and TRBJ1-5; 7 bases align to TRBD1. Germline assignment: CDR1 MNHNY and CDR2 SVGAGI (reference sequence). The CDR3 consists of 16 residues. The V gene end was trimmed by 2 bases and the J gene end by 2 bases; junction bases not matched to a gene: 6. Here the CDR3 reads CASSYRIDRGNQPQHF. In DNA, the CDR3 is TGTGCCAGCAGTTACAGAATCGACAGGGGCAATCAGCCCCAGCATTTT.

The rearrangement uses TRBV5-6 and TRBJ1-3, with D hard to call. The CDR3 contains 16 residues. Trimming cost V 0 bases and J 4 bases, with 14 bases left between them. Germline V lookup: CDR1 SGHDT, CDR2 YYEEEE. The CDR3 DNA reads TGTGCCAGCAGCTTGGTTTCCGCGGGTCTCGGAAACACCATATATTTT. Its protein is CASSLVSAGLGNTIYF.

The chain links TRBV6-1 to TRBJ2-5; 9 nucleotides agree with TRBD1. This CDR3 has 15 amino acids. V dropped 6 bases and J dropped 4; count of bases not matched to a gene: 9. The germline V gene encodes CDR1 MNHNS and CDR2 SASEGT. The CDR3 sequence is CASRPTTGGRETQYF. CDR3 DNA sequence: TGTGCCAGCAGGCCAACCACAGGGGGCCGAGAGACCCAGTACTTC.

The J gene is TRBJ2-1, the V gene TRBV11-2; D unresolved. The V and J ends lost 2 bases and 1 base respectively, with 15 bases between them. This CDR3 has 17 amino acids. The germline V gene has CDR1 SGHAT and CDR2 FQNNGV. The CDR3 loop reads CASSLYNGSRSYNEQFF. The CDR3 nucleotides are TGTGCCAGCAGCTTATATAATGGCTCACGATCCTACAATGAGCAGTTCTTC. The variable domain in full, completed from reference TRBV11-2 and TRBJ2-1, reads EAGVAQSPRYKIIEKRQSVAFWCNPISGHATLYWYQQILGQGPKLLIQFQNNGVVDDSQLPKDRFSAERLKGVDSTLKIQPAKLEDSAVYLCASSLYNGSRSYNEQFFGPGTRLTVL.

The chain recombines TRBV9 with TRBJ2-7; 10 bases are shared with TRBD2. The CDR3 has 15 residues. Germline trimming cut 0 bases from V and 2 bases from J; bases unmatched to any gene: 2. Germline CDR1 SGDLS, CDR2 YYNGEE. The chain's CDR3 is CASSVGLAGAYEQYF. As DNA, the CDR3 is TGTGCCAGCAGCGTAGGGCTAGCGGGGGCCTACGAGCAGTACTTC.

The rearrangement uses TRBV9 and TRBJ2-1; 8 bases fit TRBD2. V lost 3 bases and J lost 1; bases outside the gene matches: 6. The germline V gene has CDR1 SGDLS and CDR2 YYNGEE. The CDR3 spans 16 residues. The CDR3 protein is CASSGLGGGSYNEQFF. CDR3 nucleotides: TGTGCCAGCAGCGGTCTGGGCGGGGGGTCCTACAATGAGCAGTTCTTC.

This sequence joins TRBV5-1 and TRBJ2-5; the match to TRBD1 covers 9 bases. This CDR3 contains 17 residues. Losses at the gene ends were 0 bases for V and 5 bases for J; bases not matched to a gene: 11. Germline CDR1 reads SGHRS; CDR2 reads YFSETQ. In nucleotides, the CDR3 is TGCGCCAGCAGCTTGGAGGGACAGGGATTCATTGGGGAGACCCAGTACTTC. As protein: CASSLEGQGFIGETQYF.

The chain is built from TRBV7-9 and TRBJ2-7; the match to TRBD1 covers 10 bases. The CDR3 extends over 14 amino acids. Trimming removed 6 bases from V and 5 bases from J; junction bases left unmatched: 7. CDR1 and CDR2 from the germline V gene are SEHNR and FQNEAQ (reference sequence). CDR3 nucleotide sequence: TGTGCCAGCAGATCCGACAGGGGGCAGGACGAGCAGTACTTC. It yields the protein CASRSDRGQDEQYF.